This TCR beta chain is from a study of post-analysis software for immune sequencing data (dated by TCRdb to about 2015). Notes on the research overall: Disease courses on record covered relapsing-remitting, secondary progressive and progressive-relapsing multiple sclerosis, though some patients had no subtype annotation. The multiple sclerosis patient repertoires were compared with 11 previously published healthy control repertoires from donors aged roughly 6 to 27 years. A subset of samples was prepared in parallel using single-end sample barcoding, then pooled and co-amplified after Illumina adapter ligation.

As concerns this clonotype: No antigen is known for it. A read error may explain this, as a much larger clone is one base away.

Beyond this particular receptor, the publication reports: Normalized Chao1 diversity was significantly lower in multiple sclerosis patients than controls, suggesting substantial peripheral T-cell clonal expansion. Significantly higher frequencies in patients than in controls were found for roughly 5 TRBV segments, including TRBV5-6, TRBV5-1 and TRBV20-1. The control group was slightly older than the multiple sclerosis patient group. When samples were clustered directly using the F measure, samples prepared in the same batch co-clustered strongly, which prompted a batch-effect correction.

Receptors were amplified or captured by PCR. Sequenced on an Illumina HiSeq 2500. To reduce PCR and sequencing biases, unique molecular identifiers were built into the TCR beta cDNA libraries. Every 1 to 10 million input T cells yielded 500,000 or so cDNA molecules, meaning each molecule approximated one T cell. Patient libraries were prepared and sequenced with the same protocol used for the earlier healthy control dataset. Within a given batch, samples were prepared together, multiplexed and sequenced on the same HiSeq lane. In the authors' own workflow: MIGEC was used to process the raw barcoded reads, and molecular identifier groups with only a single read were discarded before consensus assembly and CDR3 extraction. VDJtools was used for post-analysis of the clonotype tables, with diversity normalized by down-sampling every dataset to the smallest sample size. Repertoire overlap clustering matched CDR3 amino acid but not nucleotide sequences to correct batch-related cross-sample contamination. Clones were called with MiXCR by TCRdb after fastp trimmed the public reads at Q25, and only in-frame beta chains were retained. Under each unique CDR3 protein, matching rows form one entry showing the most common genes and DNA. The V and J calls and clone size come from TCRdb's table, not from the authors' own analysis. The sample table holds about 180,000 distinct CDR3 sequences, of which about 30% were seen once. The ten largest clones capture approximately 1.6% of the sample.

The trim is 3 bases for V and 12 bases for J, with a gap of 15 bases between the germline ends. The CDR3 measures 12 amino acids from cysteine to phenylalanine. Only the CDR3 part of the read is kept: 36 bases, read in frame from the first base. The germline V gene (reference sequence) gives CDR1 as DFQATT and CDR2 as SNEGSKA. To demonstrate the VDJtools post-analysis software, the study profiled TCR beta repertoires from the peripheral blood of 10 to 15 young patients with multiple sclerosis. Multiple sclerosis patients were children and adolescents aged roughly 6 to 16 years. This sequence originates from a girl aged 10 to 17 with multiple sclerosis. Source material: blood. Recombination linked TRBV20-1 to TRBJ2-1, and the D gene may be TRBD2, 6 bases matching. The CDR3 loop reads CSASPRRDGQFF. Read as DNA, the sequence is TGCAGTGCTAGCCCCAGGAGGGATGGGCAGTTCTTC.